One T cell receptor (beta chain) is described in this entry. As yet, its antigen is unknown. Among a few donor pairs, the unstimulated naive, memory, effector memory and TEMRA subsets underwent sequencing. The data were obtained in a study of siplizumab effects on memory and regulatory T cells. Broader study findings: Siplizumab produced a significant drop in alloreactive sequences attributable to unstimulated CD4+ memory cells. For siplizumab cultures, the suppressive function of their proliferating Tregs was not confirmed.

Per germline, CDR1 GTSNPN and CDR2 SVGIG (reference sequence). With 0 bases removed from V and 6 bases from J, the gap between germline ends came to 6 bases. This CDR3 has 12 residues. Data came from immunoSEQ multiplex PCR; TCRdb stores just in-frame clones and leaves some out. This sample yields tens of thousands of clones, of which roughly 87% are seen a single time; 0.3% to 0.45% belongs to the top ten. This receptor was obtained from a human donor in good health. Sequenced sample: naive CD8+ T cells sorted from blood. The rearrangement joins TRBV30 to TRBJ2-4, with D maybe TRBD1 (5 bases). The CDR3 nucleotides are TGTGCCTGGAGTGTAGACAGAAACATTCAGTACTTC. Protein: CAWSVDRNIQYF. Supplemented by reference TRBV30 and TRBJ2-4, the full variable domain reads SQTIHQWPATLVQPVGSPLSLECTVEGTSNPNLYWYRQAAGRGLQLLFYSVGIGQISSEVPQNLSASRPQDRQFILSSKKLLLSDSGFYLCAWSVDRNIQYFGAGTRLSVL.